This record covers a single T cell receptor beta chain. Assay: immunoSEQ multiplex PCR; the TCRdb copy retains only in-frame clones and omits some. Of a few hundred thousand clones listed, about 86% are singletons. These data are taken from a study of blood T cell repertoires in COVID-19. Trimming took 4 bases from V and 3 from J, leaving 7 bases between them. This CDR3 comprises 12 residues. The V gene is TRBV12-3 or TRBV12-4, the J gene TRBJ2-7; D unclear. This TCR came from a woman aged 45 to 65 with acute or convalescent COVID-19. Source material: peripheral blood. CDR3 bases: TGTGCCAGCAGTTCCACCTACTACGAGCAGTACTTC. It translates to CASSSTYYEQYF.